A selection of T cell receptor beta chains follows, all from one sample in a study of blood T cell repertoires in COVID-19. TCRdb's copy holds only in-frame clones and misses some; the assay was immunoSEQ multiplex PCR. The sample lists 150,000 to 200,000 clones; almost 85% were seen once. The sample taken for sequencing was peripheral blood. These receptors originate from a woman older than 75 with COVID-19, enrolled during active disease. CDR3s include the opening cysteine and the closing phenylalanine or tryptophan. D genes are given only for firm matches. A clone size is listed for some rows: how often the clone was seen (once, few, many), or a class if it is expanded.

V: TRBV2
size: -
D: -
J: TRBJ2-7
DNA: TGTGCCAGCAGTGCCCAGGGCGAGCAGTACTTC
CDR3: CASSAQGEQYF

V: TRBV7-2
size: -
D: -
J: TRBJ1-3
DNA: TGTGCCAGCAGCTTCCGGCAGGGGTATTTGGGCACCATATATTTT
CDR3: CASSFRQGYLGTIYF

V: TRBV18
size: -
D: TRBD2
J: TRBJ2-3
DNA: TGTGCCAGCTCAGCCTTCGTTGTTAGCGGGAGAGACACAGATACGCAGTATTTT
CDR3: CASSAFVVSGRDTDTQYF

V: TRBV9
size: -
D: TRBD2
J: TRBJ2-3
DNA: TGTGCCAGCAGCGTAGTTGGTAGCGGGAGCGGAACGCAGTATTTT
CDR3: CASSVVGSGSGTQYF

V: TRBV19
size: -
D: -
J: TRBJ2-1
DNA: TGTGCCAGTAGTATTTCGCGGCCAAACAATGAGCAGTTCTTC
CDR3: CASSISRPNNEQFF

V: TRBV27
size: -
D: TRBD1
J: TRBJ1-2
DNA: TGTGCCAGCAGTTGGATCCCGGGACAGGGGATGGGCGGCTACACCTTC
CDR3: CASSWIPGQGMGGYTF

V: TRBV19
size: -
D: -
J: TRBJ2-7
DNA: TGTGCCAGTAGTATACCCAGGGGTTCGGGTTACGAGCAGTACTTC
CDR3: CASSIPRGSGYEQYF

V: TRBV18
size: few
D: TRBD1
J: TRBJ1-2
DNA: TGTGCCAGCTCACCCCCCGGGACAGGGGCTAACTATGGCTACACCTTC
CDR3: CASSPPGTGANYGYTF

V: TRBV6-2/TRBV6-3
size: -
D: -
J: TRBJ2-3
DNA: TGTGCCAGCAGTTACGCCCCGGTTGCAGATACGCAGTATTTT
CDR3: CASSYAPVADTQYF

V: TRBV7-9
size: -
D: -
J: TRBJ2-2
DNA: TGTGCCAGCAGCAAGGGGTCGAACACCGGGGAGCTGTTTTTT
CDR3: CASSKGSNTGELFF

V: TRBV13
size: -
D: -
J: TRBJ2-7
DNA: TGTGCCAGCAGCCACCATCTGGCGGTAACTATCTCCTACGAGCAGTACTTC
CDR3: CASSHHLAVTISYEQYF

V: TRBV5-8
size: once
D: TRBD1
J: TRBJ1-1
DNA: TGTGCCAGCAGTTTTGACAGGGTTACTGAAGCTTTCTTT
CDR3: CASSFDRVTEAFF

V: TRBV19
size: -
D: -
J: TRBJ2-3
DNA: TGTGCCAGTAGTATACAAGGGGTAAGCACAGATACGCAGTATTTT
CDR3: CASSIQGVSTDTQYF

V: TRBV5-5
size: -
D: -
J: TRBJ2-7
DNA: TGTGCCAGCAGCCCGCCGGGGAAGGACTCCTACGAGCAGTACTTC
CDR3: CASSPPGKDSYEQYF

V: TRBV19
size: few
D: TRBD2
J: TRBJ2-7
DNA: TGTGCCAGTAGTATCCGGGAGGGCGAGCAGTACTTC
CDR3: CASSIREGEQYF

V: TRBV27
size: once
D: TRBD2
J: TRBJ2-3
DNA: TGTGCCAGCAGTTTTGGGGGACTAGCGGGAACAGATACGCAGTATTTT
CDR3: CASSFGGLAGTDTQYF

V: TRBV6-5
size: -
D: TRBD1
J: TRBJ1-1
DNA: TGTGCCAGCAGGACAGGGGCAATGAACACTGAAGCTTTCTTT
CDR3: CASRTGAMNTEAFF

V: TRBV4-1
size: -
D: -
J: TRBJ1-1
DNA: TGCGCCAGCAGCCAAGAGGTCAGGCAGGGCTACACTGAAGCTTTCTTT
CDR3: CASSQEVRQGYTEAFF

V: TRBV2
size: -
D: -
J: TRBJ1-1
DNA: TGTGCCAGCAGCCCCCAGGGAAGCACTGAAGCTTTCTTT
CDR3: CASSPQGSTEAFF

V: TRBV7-8
size: once
D: TRBD2
J: TRBJ2-7
DNA: TGTGCCAGCAGCTTAGGGGGTCTAGCGGGACCCTACGAGCAGTACTTC
CDR3: CASSLGGLAGPYEQYF

V: TRBV19
size: -
D: -
J: TRBJ2-7
DNA: TGTGCCAGTAACTCACCACGAACAGGGAGCCACTACGAGCAGTACTTC
CDR3: CASNSPRTGSHYEQYF

V: TRBV7-9
size: -
D: -
J: TRBJ1-5
DNA: TGTGCCAGCAGCTTAGAAGGGGGGGCGTATCAGCCCCAGCATTTT
CDR3: CASSLEGGAYQPQHF

V: TRBV25-1
size: -
D: TRBD1
J: TRBJ2-7
DNA: TGTGCCAGCAGAATAACAGGGGGCGACGAGCAGTACTTC
CDR3: CASRITGGDEQYF

V: TRBV5-1
size: -
D: TRBD2
J: TRBJ2-4
DNA: TGCGCCAGCAGCGGGACTAGCGGGAGGGCCATGGTTGCCAAAAACATTCAGTACTTC
CDR3: CASSGTSGRAMVAKNIQYF

V: TRBV7-2
size: -
D: -
J: TRBJ2-3
DNA: TGTGCCAGCAGCTTAGAAACTAGATCCGATACGCAGTATTTT
CDR3: CASSLETRSDTQYF

V: TRBV5-6
size: -
D: -
J: TRBJ2-1
DNA: TGTGCCAGCAGCATTCCTAGCGTTGAGCAGTTCTTC
CDR3: CASSIPSVEQFF

V: TRBV12-3/TRBV12-4
size: -
D: TRBD1
J: TRBJ2-7
DNA: TGTGCCAGCAGACCTGGGACAGCCTACGAGCAGTACTTC
CDR3: CASRPGTAYEQYF

V: TRBV16
size: once
D: -
J: TRBJ2-1
DNA: TGTGCCAGCAGCCGACAGAGCTCCTACAATGAGCAGTTCTTC
CDR3: CASSRQSSYNEQFF

V: TRBV4-1
size: few
D: -
J: TRBJ1-2
DNA: TGCGCCAGCAGCCAAGATCAGGTCGGCTACACCTTC
CDR3: CASSQDQVGYTF

V: TRBV9
size: -
D: -
J: TRBJ2-6
DNA: TGTGCCAGCAGCGTAGCGGGGTCAGGGGCCAACGTCCTGACTTTC
CDR3: CASSVAGSGANVLTF

V: TRBV7-2
size: -
D: -
J: TRBJ1-2
DNA: TGTGCCAGCAGCTTAGCGCGGCTCTATGGCTACACCTTC
CDR3: CASSLARLYGYTF

V: TRBV18
size: -
D: -
J: TRBJ1-2
DNA: TGTGCCAGCTCACCATCCAGGCTCCTCAGTGGCTACACCTTC
CDR3: CASSPSRLLSGYTF

V: TRBV7-2
size: -
D: -
J: TRBJ1-6
DNA: TGTGCCAGCAGCCGCCTGGGGCCCCTTAATTCACCCCTCCACTTT
CDR3: CASSRLGPLNSPLHF

V: TRBV7-3
size: -
D: -
J: TRBJ2-1
DNA: TGTGCCAGCAGTTCCGACTGGGGAAGGGGTTTTAATGAGCAGTTCTTC
CDR3: CASSSDWGRGFNEQFF

V: TRBV6-2/TRBV6-3
size: -
D: TRBD1
J: TRBJ2-7
DNA: TGTGCCAGCAGTGGATACAGGGGGCTCGGAGCCTACGAGCAGTACTTC
CDR3: CASSGYRGLGAYEQYF

V: TRBV6-5
size: -
D: -
J: TRBJ2-7
DNA: TGTGCCAGCAGCCCCAGCGTAGGGGCCTACGAGCAGTACTTC
CDR3: CASSPSVGAYEQYF

V: TRBV7-2
size: -
D: TRBD1
J: TRBJ2-7
DNA: TGTGCCAGCAGACGGGACAGGCTAGTAGGAGAGCAGTACTTC
CDR3: CASRRDRLVGEQYF

V: TRBV19
size: -
D: TRBD1
J: TRBJ2-3
DNA: TGTGCCACCATGGACAGGGTAGAAAGTACGCAGTATTTT
CDR3: CATMDRVESTQYF

V: TRBV6-5
size: -
D: -
J: TRBJ2-3
DNA: TGTGCCAGCAGTTACTCGGGGGGGGCGTTGGCAGATACGCAGTATTTT
CDR3: CASSYSGGALADTQYF

V: TRBV9
size: few
D: TRBD2
J: TRBJ2-2
DNA: TGTGCCAGCAGCTCGAGCCTAGCGGGAGCGGGCGGGGAGCTGTTTTTT
CDR3: CASSSSLAGAGGELFF

V: TRBV12-5
size: -
D: -
J: TRBJ1-2
DNA: TGTGCTAGTGGTTTGGTTATGTCAGGTGGCTACACCTTC
CDR3: CASGLVMSGGYTF

V: TRBV7-9
size: -
D: -
J: TRBJ1-3
DNA: TGTGCCAGCAGTCCGATCATAGGAGGCACTCGAAACACCATATATTTT
CDR3: CASSPIIGGTRNTIYF

V: TRBV9
size: -
D: -
J: TRBJ2-7
DNA: TGTGCCAGCAGCGTAGCGAGAAACTCCTACGAGCAGTACTTC
CDR3: CASSVARNSYEQYF

V: TRBV3-1/TRBV3-2
size: few
D: TRBD2
J: TRBJ2-1
DNA: TGTGCCAGCAGCGACGGGACTAGCAGGGATTACAATGAGCAGTTCTTC
CDR3: CASSDGTSRDYNEQFF

V: TRBV10-1
size: -
D: TRBD2
J: TRBJ2-3
DNA: TGCGCCAGCAGGAAGCGGGGGCGTCCTAGCACAGATACGCAGTATTTT
CDR3: CASRKRGRPSTDTQYF

V: TRBV5-1
size: -
D: TRBD1
J: TRBJ1-1
DNA: TGCGCCAGCAGCCTGGACAGGCGACAGACGAACACTGAAGCTTTCTTT
CDR3: CASSLDRRQTNTEAFF

V: TRBV5-4
size: -
D: TRBD1
J: TRBJ1-2
DNA: TGTGCCAGCACCGTACAGGGGGCCTCACTTAACTATGGCTACACCTTC
CDR3: CASTVQGASLNYGYTF

V: TRBV7-7
size: -
D: TRBD1
J: TRBJ2-2
DNA: TGTGCTAGCAGCGTCGGGACAGGGGGCACCGGGGAGCTGTTTTTT
CDR3: CASSVGTGGTGELFF

V: TRBV11-2
size: -
D: TRBD1
J: TRBJ2-5
DNA: TGTGCCAGCAGCCCTGGGACAGGGAAAGAGACCCAGTACTTC
CDR3: CASSPGTGKETQYF